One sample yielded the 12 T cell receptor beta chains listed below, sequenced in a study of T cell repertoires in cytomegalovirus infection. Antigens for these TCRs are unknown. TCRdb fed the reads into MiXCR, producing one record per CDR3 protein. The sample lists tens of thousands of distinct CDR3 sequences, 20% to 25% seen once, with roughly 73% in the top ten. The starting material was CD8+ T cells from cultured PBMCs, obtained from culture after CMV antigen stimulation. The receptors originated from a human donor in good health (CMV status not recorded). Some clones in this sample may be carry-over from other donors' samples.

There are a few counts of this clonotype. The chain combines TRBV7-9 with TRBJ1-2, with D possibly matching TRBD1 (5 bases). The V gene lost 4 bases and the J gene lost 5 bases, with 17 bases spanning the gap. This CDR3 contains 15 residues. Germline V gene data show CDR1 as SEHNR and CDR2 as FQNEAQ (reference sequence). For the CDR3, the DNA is TGTGCCAGCAGCTCACGTGACAGAGCCGAATATGGCTACACCTTC. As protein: CASSSRDRAEYGYTF.

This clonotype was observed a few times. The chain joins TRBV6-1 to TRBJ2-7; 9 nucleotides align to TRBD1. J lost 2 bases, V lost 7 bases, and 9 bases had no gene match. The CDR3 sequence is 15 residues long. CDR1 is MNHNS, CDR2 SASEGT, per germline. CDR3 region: CASTLPGQGTYEQYF. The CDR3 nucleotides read TGTGCCAGCACGCTTCCGGGACAGGGAACCTACGAGCAGTACTTC.

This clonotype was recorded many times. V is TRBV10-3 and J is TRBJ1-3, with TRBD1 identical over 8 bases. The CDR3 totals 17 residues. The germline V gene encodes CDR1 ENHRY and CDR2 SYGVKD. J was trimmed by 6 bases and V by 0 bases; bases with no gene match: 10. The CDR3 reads CAISESFGRRGLNTIYF. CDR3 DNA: TGTGCCATCAGTGAGTCTTTCGGGCGCAGGGGGCTAAACACCATATATTTT.

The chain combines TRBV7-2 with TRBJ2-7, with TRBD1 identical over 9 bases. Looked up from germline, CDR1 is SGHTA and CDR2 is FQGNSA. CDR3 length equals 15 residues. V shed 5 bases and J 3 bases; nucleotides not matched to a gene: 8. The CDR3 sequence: CASSTRDRAFYEQYF. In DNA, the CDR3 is TGTGCCAGCAGCACCCGGGACAGGGCCTTCTACGAGCAGTACTTC.

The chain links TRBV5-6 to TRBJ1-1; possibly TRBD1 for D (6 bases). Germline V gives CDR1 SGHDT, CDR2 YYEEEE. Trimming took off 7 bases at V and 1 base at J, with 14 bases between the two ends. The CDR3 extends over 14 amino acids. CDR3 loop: CASVWAGENTEAFF. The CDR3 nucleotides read TGTGCCAGCGTGTGGGCAGGGGAGAACACTGAAGCTTTCTTT.

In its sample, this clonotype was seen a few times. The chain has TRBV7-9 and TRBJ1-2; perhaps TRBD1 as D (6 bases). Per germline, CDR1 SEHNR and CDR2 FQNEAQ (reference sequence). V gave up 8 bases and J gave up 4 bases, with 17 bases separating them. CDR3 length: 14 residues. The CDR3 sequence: CASAPPGVVYGYTF. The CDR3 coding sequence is TGTGCCAGCGCTCCGCCAGGGGTCGTCTATGGCTACACCTTC.

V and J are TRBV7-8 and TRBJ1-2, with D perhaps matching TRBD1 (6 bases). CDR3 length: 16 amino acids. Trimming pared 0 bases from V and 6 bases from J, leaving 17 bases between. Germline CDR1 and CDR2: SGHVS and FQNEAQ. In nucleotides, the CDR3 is TGTGCCAGCAGCTTAGCGCGAGACAGGTCCTACCATGGCTACACCTTC. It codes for CASSLARDRSYHGYTF. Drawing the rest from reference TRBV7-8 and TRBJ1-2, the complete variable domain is GAGVSQSPRYKVAKRGQDVALRCDPISGHVSLFWYQQALGQGPEFLTYFQNEAQLDKSGLPSDRFFAERPEGSVSTLKIQRTQQEDSAVYLCASSLARDRSYHGYTFGSGTRLTVV.

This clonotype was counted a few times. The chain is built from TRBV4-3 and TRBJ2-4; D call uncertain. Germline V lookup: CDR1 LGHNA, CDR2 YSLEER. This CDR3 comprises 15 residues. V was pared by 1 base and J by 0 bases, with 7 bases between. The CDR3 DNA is TGCGCCAGCAGCCAAGGAATCTCAGCCAAAAACATTCAGTACTTC. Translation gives CASSQGISAKNIQYF.

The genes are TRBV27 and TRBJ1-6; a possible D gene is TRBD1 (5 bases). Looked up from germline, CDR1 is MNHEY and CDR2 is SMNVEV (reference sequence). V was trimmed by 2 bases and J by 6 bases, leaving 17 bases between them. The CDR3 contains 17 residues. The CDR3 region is CASSLLRGEVPNSPLHF. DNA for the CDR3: TGTGCCAGCAGTTTACTCCGGGGGGAGGTCCCTAATTCACCCCTCCACTTT.

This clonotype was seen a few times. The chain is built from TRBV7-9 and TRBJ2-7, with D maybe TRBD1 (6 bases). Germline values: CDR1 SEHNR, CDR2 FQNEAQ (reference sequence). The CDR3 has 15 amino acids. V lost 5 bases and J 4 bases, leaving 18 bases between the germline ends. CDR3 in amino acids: CASSTDSQKGYEQYF. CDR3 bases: TGTGCCAGCAGCACGGACAGTCAAAAAGGGTACGAGCAGTACTTC.

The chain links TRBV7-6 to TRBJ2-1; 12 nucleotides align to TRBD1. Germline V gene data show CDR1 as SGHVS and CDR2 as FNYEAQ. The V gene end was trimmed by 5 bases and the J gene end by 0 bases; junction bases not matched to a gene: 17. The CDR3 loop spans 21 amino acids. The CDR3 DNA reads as TGTGCCAGCAGCCCTAGGAGTGGGACAGGGGGCGGAAGGGTCTCCTACAATGAGCAGTTCTTC. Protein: CASSPRSGTGGGRVSYNEQFF.

The CDR3, as DNA: TGTGCCAGCAGATTGGGACGGACCCGTTTTGAAGCTTTCTTT. Protein sequence: CASRLGRTRFEAFF. The chain is built from TRBV6-1 and TRBJ1-1, with D possibly TRBD1 on 5 matching bases. Between the trimmed V and J ends, which lost 6 bases and 7 bases, there was a span of 18 bases. This CDR3 spans 14 amino acids. CDR1 and CDR2 from the germline V gene are MNHNS and SASEGT.